What follows are 14 T cell receptor beta chains derived from one specimen sequenced in a study of blood T cell repertoires in COVID-19. Assay: immunoSEQ multiplex PCR; the TCRdb copy retains only in-frame clones and omits some. Among approximately 410,000 clones listed, 70% to 90% were seen once. Sequencing was performed on peripheral blood. These TCRs come from a woman in her thirties with active or convalescent COVID-19.

The CDR3 region is CSVERLRTGNTEAFF. The CDR3 nucleotides read TGCAGCGTTGAAAGACTGCGGACAGGGAACACTGAAGCTTTCTTT. The V call is TRBV29-1, the J call TRBJ1-1, with 7 bases that match TRBD1. CDR3 length: 15 amino acids. CDR1 is SQVTM and CDR2 is ANQGSEA in the germline V gene. V gave up 2 bases and J gave up 1 base; unmatched junction bases: 7.

The chain links TRBV7-2 to TRBJ2-7; D might be TRBD2 (6 bases). The CDR3 runs to 14 residues. Trimming left V 4 bases short and J 2 bases short, with 12 bases between. Germline assignment: CDR1 SGHTA and CDR2 FQGNSA. The CDR3 DNA reads TGTGCCAGCAGCTCCCTGGGGGGTCCCTACGAGCAGTACTTC. It is translated as CASSSLGGPYEQYF.

The gene calls are TRBV6-5 and TRBJ2-3, with unresolved D. V was shortened by 5 bases and J by 0 bases, with 12 bases between the two germline ends. The germline gives CDR1 MNHEY, CDR2 SVGAGI. This CDR3 has 15 amino acids. CDR3 nucleotide sequence: TGTGCCAGCAGTAACAGAGTACCTAGCACAGATACGCAGTATTTT. This codes for CASSNRVPSTDTQYF.

CDR3 residues: CASSAHNEQFF. The CDR3, as DNA: TGCGCCAGCAGTGCTCACAATGAGCAGTTCTTC. V gene TRBV10-2 combines with J gene TRBJ2-1; unclear D gene. The CDR3 loop spans 11 amino acids. Trimming left V 4 bases short and J 5 bases short, with 3 bases between. Germline CDR1 reads WSHSY; CDR2 reads SAAADI.

This clone appeared once. V gene TRBV19 combines with J gene TRBJ2-3, with D uncertain. The V gene lost 9 bases and the J gene lost 0 bases, with 13 bases spanning the gap. Germline V gives CDR1 LNHDA, CDR2 SQIVND (reference sequence). CDR3 length: 14 residues. CDR3 nucleotide sequence: TGTGCCAGCAGGCAAGCTGCTAGCACAGATACGCAGTATTTT. Translating it yields CASRQAASTDTQYF. Combining the CDR3 with reference TRBV19 and TRBJ2-3 gives the whole variable domain DGGITQSPKYLFRKEGQNVTLSCEQNLNHDAMYWYRQDPGQGLRLIYYSQIVNDFQKGDIAEGYSVSREKKESFPLTVTSAQKNPTAFYLCASRQAASTDTQYFGPGTRLTVL.

The CDR3 DNA is TGTGCCAGCAGCTTAAGGGGGCGCACAGATACGCAGTATTTT. It encodes CASSLRGRTDTQYF. The chain carries TRBV7-2 and TRBJ2-3; 7 bases align to TRBD1. The V and J ends lost 2 bases and 1 base, in that order; junction bases with no gene match: 0. The CDR3 totals 14 residues. CDR1 is SGHTA and CDR2 is FQGNSA in the germline V gene. Variable domain in full (rest from reference TRBV7-2 and TRBJ2-3): GAGVSQSPSNKVTEKGKDVELRCDPISGHTALYWYRQSLGQGLEFLIYFQGNSAPDKSGLPSDRFSAERTGGSVSTLTIQRTQQEDSAVYLCASSLRGRTDTQYFGPGTRLTVL.

This rearrangement joins TRBV3-1 (or the pseudogene TRBV3-2) to TRBJ2-7; 11 nucleotides match TRBD1. Germline CDR1 LGHDT, CDR2 YNNKEL (reference sequence). This CDR3 contains 14 residues. J gave up 5 bases and V 4 bases, and 4 bases lay outside the gene matches. CDR3 sequence (DNA): TGTGCCAGCAGCCGACGGACAGGGGGCGACGAGCAGTACTTC. This translates into CASSRRTGGDEQYF.

The chain uses TRBV6-5 and TRBJ1-2, with a weak D call TRBD1 (5 bases). Trimming shortened V by 7 bases and J by 10 bases, and 22 bases separated the two germline ends. This CDR3 spans 14 amino acids. Germline loops: CDR1 MNHEY, CDR2 SVGAGI. The CDR3, as DNA: TGTGCCAGCACCAAGGGCCCAGGGATGAGGAACTACACCTTC. Amino acids: CASTKGPGMRNYTF.

The J gene is TRBJ2-5, the V gene TRBV29-1; D perhaps matches TRBD2 (5 bases). The CDR3 has 12 amino acids. The V gene's germline CDR1 is SQVTM and CDR2 ANQGSEA. V was shortened by 3 bases and J by 5 bases, with 10 bases between the two germline ends. The CDR3 region has the DNA TGCAGCGTTGATTCAGGAGGCGAGACCCAGTACTTC. It codes for CSVDSGGETQYF.

This clone was recorded once. The chain joins TRBV5-1 to TRBJ1-6, with D uncertain. The V gene's germline CDR1 is SGHRS and CDR2 YFSETQ. V dropped 6 bases and J dropped 5 bases, with 15 bases sitting between them. This CDR3 has 15 amino acids. In nucleotides, the CDR3 is TGCGCCAGCACCCCCGTGATACCAGATAATTCACCCCTCCACTTT. Translating it yields CASTPVIPDNSPLHF.

The chain employs TRBV20-1 and TRBJ1-5; D not certain. The V gene's germline CDR1 is DFQATT and CDR2 SNEGSKA (reference sequence). V lost 3 bases, J lost 6 bases, and 9 bases lay in between. The CDR3 is made up of 12 amino acids. CDR3 DNA sequence: TGCAGTGCTAGTGAGGAGGGTCAGCCCCAGCATTTT. Protein product: CSASEEGQPQHF.

Here the CDR3 DNA reads TGTGCCAGCAGCTTATGGGTTGGAGGGACTAGCAATAATGAGCAGTTCTTC. It codes for CASSLWVGGTSNNEQFF. The V gene is TRBV7-2, the J gene TRBJ2-1; 9 bases fit TRBD2. CDR1 is SGHTA, CDR2 FQGNSA, per germline. J was trimmed by 7 bases and V by 2 bases; bases with no gene match: 12. The CDR3 length is 17 residues.

The chain recombines TRBV11-3 with TRBJ2-2; 7 positions match TRBD1. V gave up 5 bases and J gave up 2 bases; unmatched junction bases: 2. The CDR3 totals 14 residues. Germline loops: CDR1 SGHNT, CDR2 YENEEA. The CDR3 DNA sequence: TGTGCCAGCAGCGGGGACAGAAACACCGGGGAGCTGTTTTTT. It yields the protein CASSGDRNTGELFF.

The CDR3 loop reads CASSQEGRGYSGNTIYF. In nucleotides, the CDR3 is TGCGCCAGCAGCCAAGAAGGTCGGGGGTACTCTGGAAACACCATATATTTT. This sequence joins TRBV4-1 and TRBJ1-3; tentatively, D is TRBD1 (5 bases). Germline-derived CDR1 and CDR2 are MGHRA and YSYEKL. CDR3 length equals 17 residues. Trimming pared 0 bases from V and 0 bases from J, leaving 12 bases between.